This TCR beta chain was observed in a study of identical twins. TCRdb re-called the 5' RACE reads with MiXCR, one entry per CDR3 protein. The sample holds about 240,000 distinct CDR3 sequences; roughly an eighth are singletons and the top ten take about 3.9%. This clonotype was observed a few times. No antigen is known for it. Relative to the germline gene, one junction end is altered; a read error may explain this. Overall study results and limits: Among monozygotic twins, out-of-frame TCR alpha sharing exceeded what models predicted. A lower insertion count was a feature of abundant cord blood beta clonotypes, with no such feature in memory repertoires. A cross-sectional statistical analysis, not follow-up of the same donors, supported the conclusions.

Another study also made use of these data, one on yellow fever vaccine responses in identical twins.

This receptor was taken from a woman between 18 and 29 years old in good health. Sequenced: memory (CD45RO+) T cells sorted from blood.

The CDR3 loop is CASSVDRKETQYF. DNA for the CDR3: TGTGCTAGCAGCGTCGACAGGAAAGAGACCCAGTACTTC. The rearrangement links TRBV7-7 to TRBJ2-5, with D maybe TRBD1 (6 bases). There are 13 residues in the CDR3. Germline CDR1 reads SSHAT; CDR2 reads FNYEAQ (reference sequence). Filled out from reference TRBV7-7 and TRBJ2-5, the complete variable domain reads GAGVSQSPRYKVTKRGQDVTLRCDPISSHATLYWYQQALGQGPEFLTYFNYEAQPDKSGLPSDRFSAERPEGSISTLTIQRTEQRDSAMYRCASSVDRKETQYFGPGTRLLVL.